The sequence of this TCR beta chain was determined in a study of cytomegalovirus exposure and HLA in healthy donors. The V segment lost 1 base and the J segment 4 bases; nucleotides outside the gene matches: 8. There are 17 residues in the CDR3. Germline CDR1 is MGHRA and CDR2 is YSYEKL. Donors counted as nominally healthy when sampled, yet unrecorded immune exposures were likely. The PCR used 60 Vbeta and 13 Jbeta primers. Here immunoSEQ multiplex PCR was the method, and the copy in TCRdb shows in-frame clones only, minus some. The sample has over 150,000 clones; 87% are singletons. About this clone: Its antigen is undetermined.

Findings of the study overall: Later analysis showed TCR association rates varying by HLA locus, highest for DRB1 and lowest for HLA-C. Other equally common chains were less clonally expanded than HLA-associated TCR beta chains, a later analysis showed.

The genes are TRBV4-1 and TRBJ2-3, with 10 bases aligning to TRBD2. The TCR comes from a girl under three years old in good health and CMV-seronegative. Sequencing was carried out using PBMCs. In DNA form, the CDR3 reads TGCGCCAGCAGCCAAGGACTTCTAGCGGGAGTCGCAGATACGCAGTATTTT. Translated, it gives CASSQGLLAGVADTQYF.